The 30 T cell receptor beta chains below all came from one sample that was sequenced in a study of CD8+CD57+ T cells in acquired aplastic anemia. CDR3 and TCR beta VDJ profiling relied on a genomic DNA template. TCRdb passed the reads through MiXCR, listing each CDR3 protein once. The table includes 200,000 to 250,000 distinct CDR3 sequences, around 32% detected once. What was sequenced was sorted CD4+, CD8+, or CD8+CD57+ T cells (not recorded which) from PBMCs. These TCRs come from a human donor in good health, serving as a control.

This clonotype was counted a single time. This sequence joins TRBV25-1 and TRBJ2-1; 13 bases agree with TRBD2. This CDR3 contains 16 residues. V shed 6 bases and J 6 bases; nucleotides not matched to a gene: 8. CDR1 and CDR2 (germline): MGHDK, SYGVNS. CDR3 nucleotide sequence: TGTGCCAGCAGCTGGAAAGGACTAGCGGGGGCCAATGAGCAGTTCTTC. Its protein product is CASSWKGLAGANEQFF.

V is TRBV27 and J is TRBJ1-1; the match to TRBD1 covers 10 bases. V trimming: 6 bases; J trimming: 2 bases; junction bases outside the gene matches: 6. CDR3 length equals 15 residues. Germline lookup yields CDR1 MNHEY and CDR2 SMNVEV (reference sequence). The CDR3 coding sequence is TGTGCCAGCAGGCCGACAGGGGGCTTCAACACTGAAGCTTTCTTT. Translating gives CASRPTGGFNTEAFF.

In its sample, this clonotype was seen many times. The chain employs TRBV5-1 and TRBJ2-5, with 9 positions matching TRBD2. The CDR3 is 16 amino acids. CDR1 and CDR2 from the germline V gene are SGHRS and YFSETQ. J gave up 5 bases and V 5 bases, and 13 bases lay outside the gene matches. The CDR3 region has the DNA TGCGCCAGCAGTTTAGGGGATAGCGGGGGTCCTGAGACCCAGTACTTC. This translates into CASSLGDSGGPETQYF.

The genes are TRBV2 and TRBJ1-6; tentative D call: TRBD1 (5 bases). Trimming took off 10 bases at V and 7 bases at J, with 17 bases between the two ends. The length of the CDR3 is 14 residues. Germline CDR1 is SNHLY and CDR2 is FYNNEI. CDR3 region: CATTPGLSNSPLHF. The CDR3 region has the DNA TGTGCCACGACGCCGGGACTAAGCAATTCACCCCTCCACTTT.

The genes are TRBV25-1 and TRBJ1-5; weak D call: TRBD1 (5 bases). Germline loops: CDR1 MGHDK, CDR2 SYGVNS. This CDR3 is 14 amino acids long. The V gene lost 3 bases and the J gene lost 2 bases, with 8 bases spanning the gap. CDR3 sequence: CASSDQGGNQPQHF. The CDR3 DNA reads as TGTGCCAGCAGTGATCAGGGCGGCAATCAGCCCCAGCATTTT.

Comments on this clonotype: This may stem from a read error, because a much larger clone lies one nucleotide away. V usage is TRBV6-5 and J usage is TRBJ1-2, with TRBD1 identical over 9 bases. The CDR3 has 15 amino acids. V dropped 0 bases and J dropped 10; count of bases not matched to a gene: 9. CDR1 and CDR2 (germline): MNHEY, SVGAGI. CDR3 residues: CASSYSGQGAGDYTF. The CDR3, as DNA: TGTGCCAGCAGTTACTCGGGACAGGGAGCCGGTGACTACACCTTC.

This clonotype was found a few times. This chain connects TRBV5-1 to TRBJ2-3; 9 positions agree with TRBD2. Germline V CDR1 and CDR2: SGHRS, YFSETQ. The CDR3 loop spans 17 amino acids. V trimming: 4 bases; J trimming: 1 base; junction bases outside the gene matches: 10. CDR3 region: CASSPWGASGGTDTQYF. In DNA form, the CDR3 reads TGCGCCAGCAGCCCCTGGGGGGCTAGCGGGGGCACAGATACGCAGTATTTT.

This CDR3 reads CATNCGGNTDTQYF. CDR3 in DNA: TGTGCCACCAATTGCGGGGGCAACACAGATACGCAGTATTTT. The rearrangement uses TRBV24-1 and TRBJ2-3, with D perhaps matching TRBD2 (7 bases). CDR3 length: 14 residues. Trimming took off 8 bases at V and 2 bases at J, with 13 bases between the two ends. Germline CDR1 reads KGHDR; CDR2 reads SFDVKD.

The table lists this clonotype with many counts. The rearrangement joins TRBV7-6 to TRBJ2-5; weak D call: TRBD2 (6 bases). V was cut by 2 bases and J by 2 bases, with 12 bases left in between. This CDR3 spans 15 amino acids. Germline V gives CDR1 SGHVS, CDR2 FNYEAQ. In DNA form, the CDR3 reads TGTGCCAGCAGCTTAATGGAGGGGCTGCAAGAGACCCAGTACTTC. Translating gives CASSLMEGLQETQYF.

This clonotype was seen only a few times. Possible read error: a much larger clone is one base away. The gene calls are TRBV2 and TRBJ2-7; perhaps TRBD1 as D (6 bases). Germline CDR1 reads SNHLY; CDR2 reads FYNNEI. The V and J ends lost 3 bases and 2 bases respectively, with 17 bases between them. The CDR3 runs 16 residues. The CDR3 spells CASSDPHRAPTYEQYF. CDR3 coding DNA: TGTGCCAGCAGTGATCCCCACAGGGCCCCCACCTACGAGCAGTACTTC. The full variable domain, its missing parts supplied by reference TRBV2 and TRBJ2-7, is EPEVTQTPSHQVTQMGQEVILRCVPISNHLYFYWYRQILGQKVEFLVSFYNNEISEKSEIFDDQFSVERPDGSNFTLKIRSTKLEDSAMYFCASSDPHRAPTYEQYFGPGTRLTVT.

V usage is TRBV24-1 and J usage is TRBJ1-2; D unclear. The V gene's germline CDR1 is KGHDR and CDR2 SFDVKD. CDR3 size: 11 residues. With 2 bases removed from V and 5 bases from J, the gap between germline ends came to 2 bases. The chain's CDR3 is CATSDSYGYTF. In DNA, the CDR3 is TGTGCCACCAGTGATTCATATGGCTACACCTTC.

This clonotype was observed many times. The J gene is TRBJ1-1, the V gene TRBV10-3; D is uncertain. CDR1 and CDR2 (germline): ENHRY, SYGVKD. The CDR3 runs to 15 residues. V was pared by 0 bases and J by 2 bases, with 10 bases between. This CDR3 is CAISESRGGNTEAFF. The DNA for the CDR3 is TGTGCCATCAGTGAGTCGCGGGGTGGTAACACTGAAGCTTTCTTT.

V gene TRBV29-1 combines with J gene TRBJ2-3; D is ambiguous. Germline-derived CDR1 and CDR2 are SQVTM and ANQGSEA. V was trimmed by 5 bases and J by 1 base, leaving 4 bases between them. The CDR3 contains 11 residues. CDR3 protein: CSVQGTDTQYF. Here the CDR3 DNA reads TGCAGCGTTCAAGGCACAGATACGCAGTATTTT.

This clonotype was counted ten times or more. The rearrangement joins TRBV5-1 to TRBJ1-3; D call uncertain. Deletions cut 2 bases from V and 0 bases from J, with 9 bases between. Per the germline V gene, CDR1 is SGHRS and CDR2 is YFSETQ. The CDR3 length is 15 residues. In nucleotides, the CDR3 is TGCGCCAGCAGCTTTGGACGGAGCTCTGGAAACACCATATATTTT. Residues: CASSFGRSSGNTIYF.

Concerning this clonotype itself: This sequence may be a read error, since a much larger clone differs from it by one base. The chain links TRBV12-3 or TRBV12-4 to TRBJ1-5, with a possible D match to TRBD1 (6 bases). The CDR3 runs 12 residues. Trimming stripped 6 bases from V and 8 bases from J, with 11 bases between. In nucleotides, the CDR3 is TGTGCCAGCAGGGAGGGGGGGAAGCCCCAGCATTTT. Protein: CASREGGKPQHF.

This clonotype has more than one count but fewer than ten. The genes are TRBV30 and TRBJ2-7; the D is unclear. The CDR3 is 15 residues long. V was shortened by 0 bases and J by 6 bases, with 18 bases between the two germline ends. The V gene's germline CDR1 is GTSNPN and CDR2 SVGIG (reference sequence). CDR3 DNA sequence: TGTGCCTGGAGTGTACTATCTGTGTCCTCGCCCGAGCAGTACTTC. Protein: CAWSVLSVSSPEQYF.

The table lists this clonotype with a few counts. The CDR3 reads CASRSSGGYNEQFF. In DNA, the CDR3 is TGTGCCAGCAGATCTAGCGGGGGTTACAATGAGCAGTTCTTC. The chain joins TRBV6-1 to TRBJ2-1; 10 positions match TRBD2. Trimming cost V 6 bases and J 4 bases; bases outside gene matches: 3. The CDR3 has 14 residues. Germline V gene data show CDR1 as MNHNS and CDR2 as SASEGT.

The rearrangement joins TRBV5-1 to TRBJ2-1; 11 positions match TRBD2. V shed 4 bases, J shed 8 bases, and the junction held 14 bases outside the gene matches. This CDR3 has 17 amino acids. Looked up from germline, CDR1 is SGHRS and CDR2 is YFSETQ. The CDR3 protein is CASSPTPELAGVHEQFF. The CDR3 nucleotides read TGCGCCAGCAGCCCGACCCCCGAACTAGCGGGAGTCCATGAGCAGTTCTTC. The full variable domain, rest sourced from reference TRBV5-1 and TRBJ2-1, is KAGVTQTPRYLIKTRGQQVTLSCSPISGHRSVSWYQQTPGQGLQFLFEYFSETQRNKGNFPGRFSGRQFSNSRSEMNVSTLELGDSALYLCASSPTPELAGVHEQFFGPGTRLTVL.

This clonotype appeared a single time. At one end the junction does not follow the germline gene, possibly because of a read error. The chain combines TRBV15 with TRBJ2-1; 8 positions agree with TRBD1. CDR3 size: 15 residues. The germline V gene encodes CDR1 LNHNV and CDR2 YYDKDF (reference sequence). CDR3 nucleotides: TGTGCCGCCAGCAGCGTTTGGGGGACAGGCAATGAGCAGTTCTTC. Residues: CAASSVWGTGNEQFF.

V and J are TRBV2 and TRBJ1-1, with D possibly matching TRBD1 (5 bases). CDR3 length equals 13 residues. With 8 bases removed from V and 3 bases from J, the gap between germline ends came to 13 bases. Germline V CDR1 and CDR2: SNHLY, FYNNEI. DNA for the CDR3: TGTGCCAGCCCCCCTGTGGGACACACTGAAGCTTTCTTT. As protein: CASPPVGHTEAFF. The full variable domain, its missing parts supplied by reference TRBV2 and TRBJ1-1, is EPEVTQTPSHQVTQMGQEVILRCVPISNHLYFYWYRQILGQKVEFLVSFYNNEISEKSEIFDDQFSVERPDGSNFTLKIRSTKLEDSAMYFCASPPVGHTEAFFGQGTRLTVV.

This clonotype was seen a few times. The rearrangement uses TRBV6-1 and TRBJ2-5; TRBD2 aligns across 13 bases. The CDR3 totals 16 residues. With V trimmed by 5 bases and J by 3 bases, 6 bases remained unmatched. In germline, CDR1 is MNHNS, CDR2 SASEGT. The CDR3 spells CASSPWTSGREETQYF. The CDR3 coding sequence is TGTGCCAGCAGTCCTTGGACTAGCGGGAGAGAAGAGACCCAGTACTTC.

The V gene is TRBV2, the J gene TRBJ1-1, with D possibly TRBD1 on 5 matching bases. From germline, CDR1 is SNHLY and CDR2 FYNNEI. The CDR3 spans 15 residues. The V gene lost 3 bases and the J gene lost 6 bases, with 17 bases spanning the gap. The CDR3, as DNA: TGTGCCAGCAGTGAGCCCCGGGGGGATCAGGCTGAAGCTTTCTTT. Its protein product is CASSEPRGDQAEAFF.

This clonotype was detected a few times. The rearrangement joins TRBV18 to TRBJ2-7, with unresolved D. There are 13 residues in the CDR3. The germline V gene has CDR1 KGHSH and CDR2 LQKENI. V shed 3 bases and J shed 6 bases, with 12 bases lying between them. The CDR3 region is CASSPDGGGEQYF. In DNA form, the CDR3 reads TGTGCCAGCTCACCGGACGGCGGTGGCGAGCAGTACTTC.

This clonotype was counted a few times. CDR3 loop: CASSPRPYQETQYF. In nucleotides, the CDR3 is TGTGCCAGTAGCCCCCGACCGTACCAAGAGACCCAGTACTTC. The genes are TRBV19 and TRBJ2-5; unclear D gene. V shed 6 bases and J shed 0 bases, with 11 bases lying between them. The CDR3 is 14 amino acids. Looked up from germline, CDR1 is LNHDA and CDR2 is SQIVND (reference sequence).

The gene calls are TRBV2 and TRBJ1-2, with 9 bases matching TRBD1. The CDR3 has 14 amino acids. With V trimmed by 5 bases and J by 5 bases, 6 bases remained unmatched. CDR1 SNHLY and CDR2 FYNNEI come from the germline V gene. CDR3 in DNA: TGTGCCAGCAGTCGACACGGGACAGGGTATGGCTACACCTTC. Amino acids: CASSRHGTGYGYTF.

This clonotype was detected only a few times. The chain is built from TRBV7-2 and TRBJ2-5; TRBD1 is a possible D gene (6 bases). Between the trimmed V and J ends, which lost 1 base and 0 bases, there was a span of 12 bases. The CDR3 sequence is 16 residues long. The germline CDR1 and CDR2 sequences are SGHTA and FQGNSA. The CDR3 here is CASSLERGTHQETQYF. CDR3 nucleotides: TGTGCCAGCAGCTTAGAGAGGGGGACACACCAAGAGACCCAGTACTTC.

The sample holds many counts of this clonotype. This rearrangement joins TRBV30 to TRBJ1-2; D ambiguous. V was pared by 5 bases and J by 2 bases, with 6 bases between. CDR1 is GTSNPN, CDR2 SVGIG, per germline (reference sequence). This CDR3 is built from 11 residues. The CDR3 bases are TGTGCCTGGTCTAGAAACTATGGCTACACCTTC. As protein: CAWSRNYGYTF.

The V gene is TRBV6-5, the J gene TRBJ2-1, with 14 bases that match TRBD2. CDR1 is MNHEY, CDR2 SVGAGI, per germline. Trimming cost V 0 bases and J 2 bases; bases outside gene matches: 3. The CDR3 totals 18 residues. The CDR3 sequence is CASSYSGTSGSAYNEQFF. CDR3 sequence (DNA): TGTGCCAGCAGTTACTCCGGGACTAGCGGGAGTGCCTACAATGAGCAGTTCTTC.

The chain uses TRBV29-1 and TRBJ1-2; tentative D call: TRBD1 (5 bases). Trimming pared 3 bases from V and 9 bases from J, leaving 14 bases between. There are 12 residues in the CDR3. Germline V gene lookup returns CDR1 SQVTM and CDR2 ANQGSEA. CDR3 nucleotide sequence: TGCAGCGTTGAGGGGGAGCCCTACAGCTACACCTTC. Encoded protein: CSVEGEPYSYTF.

The rearrangement links TRBV14 to TRBJ2-3, with D maybe TRBD2 (5 bases). V was clipped by 8 bases and J by 2 bases, with 14 bases between them. Per the germline V gene, CDR1 is SGHDN and CDR2 is FVKESK. The CDR3 sequence is 14 residues long. The CDR3 is CASGDQRYTDTQYF. The CDR3 DNA reads as TGTGCCAGCGGTGACCAGCGGTACACAGATACGCAGTATTTT.